A single sample gave rise to the 5 T cell receptor beta chains below, sequenced in a study of cytomegalovirus exposure and HLA in healthy donors. Profiled with immunoSEQ multiplex PCR; TCRdb holds only in-frame clones, not every one. This sample has more than 55,000 clones, with 90% to 95% found just once. The sample taken for sequencing was PBMCs. The receptor set was obtained from a woman under 30 in good health and CMV-seronegative.

The V and J genes are TRBV6-1 and TRBJ2-5; maybe TRBD1 (6 bases). The CDR3 has 15 amino acids. The ends were cut back, 1 base at V and 1 base at J, with 10 bases in the middle. Germline-derived CDR1 and CDR2 are MNHNS and SASEGT. The CDR3 here is CASSEVTGSQETQYF. In DNA, the CDR3 is TGTGCCAGCAGTGAAGTCACAGGGAGCCAAGAGACCCAGTACTTC.

The chain employs TRBV5-4 and TRBJ2-1; TRBD1 aligns across 7 bases. Germline CDR1 reads SGHNT; CDR2 reads YYREEE (reference sequence). V lost 4 bases to trimming and J lost 0 bases; unmatched junction nucleotides: 7. This CDR3 is 16 amino acids long. The CDR3 DNA follows: TGTGCCAGCAGCGCCGGGACAGAGAGCTCCTACAATGAGCAGTTCTTC. It is translated as CASSAGTESSYNEQFF.

The CDR3 DNA sequence: TGTGCCAGTAGTATCGGGACAGGCGTTAATCAGCCCCAGCATTTT. Protein: CASSIGTGVNQPQHF. The rearrangement links TRBV19 to TRBJ1-5; TRBD1 agrees at 8 bases. The CDR3 spans 15 residues. V lost 3 bases and J lost 4; bases outside the gene matches: 5. Germline V lookup: CDR1 LNHDA, CDR2 SQIVND (reference sequence).

The chain employs TRBV5-1 and TRBJ2-7; TRBD2 is a possible D gene (5 bases). The length of the CDR3 is 15 residues. The V and J ends lost 0 bases and 5 bases respectively, with 15 bases between them. Germline assignment: CDR1 SGHRS and CDR2 YFSETQ. The CDR3 loop reads CASSLATGSFNEQYF. Written as DNA, the CDR3 is TGCGCCAGCAGCTTGGCCACGGGGTCTTTCAACGAGCAGTACTTC.

The J gene is TRBJ1-3, the V gene TRBV5-1, with a tentative D call TRBD1 (6 bases). The CDR3 covers 15 residues. The germline V and J ends were trimmed by 4 bases and 2 bases, with 13 bases remaining between them. Germline CDR1 is SGHRS and CDR2 is YFSETQ. The CDR3 DNA reads as TGCGCCAGCAGCCCTACAACAGGGACTGGAAACACCATATATTTT. This codes for CASSPTTGTGNTIYF.